A selection of T cell receptor beta chains follows, all from one sample in a study of cytomegalovirus exposure and HLA in healthy donors. Produced via immunoSEQ multiplex PCR; TCRdb's table is partial and in-frame only. The data hold around 220,000 clones, with over 75% observed a single time. The source material was PBMCs. The receptor source for this set is a man between 18 and 29 years old in good health and CMV-seronegative. The CDR3 runs from the conserved cysteine through the conserved F or W. Fields, in order: V gene, CDR3 length, D gene, J gene, clone size, CDR3 DNA, CDR3 protein. The D gene is left open where the match is weak. Clone sizes are given selectively: once, few, many, or a class where the clone is expanded.

>TRBV30|18|-|TRBJ1-6|-
TGTGCCTGGAGTGTAGGGGAACCGCTGAGCTCCTATAATTCACCCCTCCACTTT
CAWSVGEPLSSYNSPLHF
>TRBV7-6|13|TRBD2|TRBJ2-3|-
TGTGCCATCGATAGCGGGAGCACAGATACGCAGTATTTT
CAIDSGSTDTQYF
>TRBV6-4|15|TRBD2|TRBJ2-1|few
TGTGCCAGCAGTGAGACCCGCCTAGCGGGCGATGAGCAGTTCTTC
CASSETRLAGDEQFF
>TRBV27|14|TRBD1|TRBJ1-5|few
TGTGCCAGCAGTCCGGACAGGGGGAGCCAGCCCCAGCATTTT
CASSPDRGSQPQHF
>TRBV6-6|13|-|TRBJ1-1|-
TGTGCCAGCACCCGTCCTGGGAGAACTGAAGCTTTCTTT
CASTRPGRTEAFF
>TRBV4-2|17|TRBD1|TRBJ2-7|-
TGTGCCAGCAGCCAAGATAACAGGGACAGGGGGTGGGACGAGCAGTACTTC
CASSQDNRDRGWDEQYF
>TRBV6-5|14|TRBD1|TRBJ1-1|-
TGTGCCAGCAGTTCTACAGGGGGAGGGACTGAAGCTTTCTTT
CASSSTGGGTEAFF
>TRBV7-8|14|-|TRBJ2-5|-
TGTGCCAGCAGCTTATATGGCCTCCAAGAGACCCAGTACTTC
CASSLYGLQETQYF
>TRBV5-1|15|-|TRBJ1-1|once
TGCGCCAGCAGCTTGGGGGGGACAAGGGACACTGAAGCTTTCTTT
CASSLGGTRDTEAFF
>TRBV7-9|11|-|TRBJ2-7|-
TGTGCCAGCAGCCGGTCCTACGAGCAGTACTTC
CASSRSYEQYF